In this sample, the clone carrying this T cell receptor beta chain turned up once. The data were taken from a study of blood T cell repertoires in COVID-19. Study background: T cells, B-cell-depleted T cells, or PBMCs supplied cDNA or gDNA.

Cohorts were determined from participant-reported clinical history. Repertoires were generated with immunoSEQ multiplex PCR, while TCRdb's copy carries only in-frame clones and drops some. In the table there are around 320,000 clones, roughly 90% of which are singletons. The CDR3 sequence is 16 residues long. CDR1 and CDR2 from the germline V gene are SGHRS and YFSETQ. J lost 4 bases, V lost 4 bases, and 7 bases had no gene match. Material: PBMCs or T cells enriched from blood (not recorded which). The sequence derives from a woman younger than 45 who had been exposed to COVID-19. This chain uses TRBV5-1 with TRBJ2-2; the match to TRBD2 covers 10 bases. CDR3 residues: CASSPTSGLGTGELFF. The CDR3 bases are TGCGCCAGCAGCCCGACTAGCGGGCTCGGCACCGGGGAGCTGTTTTTT.